The sequence of this T cell receptor (beta chain) was determined in a study of blood T cell repertoires in COVID-19. Original data processing: The authors estimated nucleated cell counts from reference gene primer amplification. Repertoires were generated with immunoSEQ multiplex PCR, while TCRdb's copy carries only in-frame clones and drops some. That table supplies the V and J calls and clone size; D and trimming were determined from the DNA. Of hundreds of thousands of clones in the sample, about 87% were seen once. The ends lost 6 bases at V and 6 bases at J; junction bases unmatched: 7. CDR3 length equals 13 residues. Germline V gene lookup returns CDR1 MNHEY and CDR2 SVGAGI. Patients of the Seattle cohort, enrolled during active infection, were followed longitudinally.

The sequenced material came from peripheral blood. The chain is built from TRBV6-5 and TRBJ1-2; 7 bases align to TRBD1. This clonotype originated in a woman between 25 and 40 years old with COVID-19, enrolled during active disease. CDR3 nucleotide sequence: TGTGCCAGCAGCCGACAGGGATCTGATGGCTACACCTTC. Encoded protein: CASSRQGSDGYTF.